The 29 T cell receptor beta chains listed next were all sequenced from one sample in a study of cytomegalovirus exposure and HLA in healthy donors. The PCR was carried out with 60 Vbeta primers and 13 Jbeta primers. Sequencing was performed with immunoSEQ multiplex PCR; in TCRdb, only in-frame clones are kept and a portion is missing. The repertoire holds roughly 100,000 clones, with about 75% as singletons. What was sequenced was PBMCs. These TCRs come from a male donor in good health and CMV-seropositive.

This sequence joins TRBV1 and TRBJ2-3; the DNA was not used to check the table's D call, TRBD1. TRBV1 is marked as a pseudogene. The CDR3 spans 10 residues. CDR3 loop: CTGQSDTQYF. Here the CDR3 DNA reads TGCACCGGCCAGTCAGATACGCAGTATTTT.

V gene TRBV11-2 combines with J gene TRBJ2-2, with TRBD1 matching 7 bases. The length of the CDR3 is 15 residues. V lost 5 bases, J lost 1 base, and 4 bases stayed unmatched. CDR1 is SGHAT, CDR2 FQNNGV, per germline. CDR3 bases: TGTGCCAGCAGCCCTCGGACAGGGAACACCGGGGAGCTGTTTTTT. Translating gives CASSPRTGNTGELFF.

CDR3 residues: CASSLDRGLYQPQHF. The CDR3 DNA sequence: TGTGCCAGCAGTTTAGACAGGGGATTATATCAGCCCCAGCATTTT. V is TRBV28 and J is TRBJ1-5, with 8 bases fitting TRBD1. Germline V gene lookup returns CDR1 MDHEN and CDR2 SYDVKM. The ends lost 2 bases at V and 5 bases at J; junction bases unmatched: 5. The CDR3 has 15 amino acids.

CDR3: CASSRSLAGAGEQYF. The CDR3, as DNA: TGTGCCAGCAGCCGTTCCCTAGCGGGAGCAGGGGAGCAGTACTTC. V gene TRBV7-2 combines with J gene TRBJ2-7, with 10 positions matching TRBD2. V lost 5 bases and J lost 7; bases outside the gene matches: 11. Germline V lookup: CDR1 SGHTA, CDR2 FQGNSA. The CDR3 loop spans 15 amino acids.

The rearrangement joins TRBV27 to TRBJ2-7; the D gene is possibly TRBD2 (7 bases). Germline loops: CDR1 MNHEY, CDR2 SMNVEV (reference sequence). This CDR3 is built from 12 residues. V was trimmed by 7 bases and J by 4 bases, leaving 11 bases between them. CDR3 residues: CASTGEGYEQYF. In DNA form, the CDR3 reads TGTGCCAGCACAGGGGAGGGTTACGAGCAGTACTTC.

The chain recombines TRBV9 with TRBJ2-3, with TRBD2 identical over 13 bases. The ends lost 4 bases at V and 5 bases at J; junction bases unmatched: 7. Germline V CDR1 and CDR2: SGDLS, YYNGEE. This CDR3 region has 16 residues. The CDR3, as DNA: TGTGCCAGCAGCATTCGTGGACTAGCGGGGGAAGATACGCAGTATTTT. Protein product: CASSIRGLAGEDTQYF.

The chain uses TRBV25-1 and TRBJ1-2; D is perhaps TRBD1 (5 bases). The CDR3 has 13 residues. CDR1 is MGHDK and CDR2 is SYGVNS in the germline V gene. Trimming left V 3 bases short and J 8 bases short, with 13 bases between. The CDR3 DNA follows: TGTGCCAGCAGTGATGCCCAGGGCCGCGGCTACACCTTC. This translates into CASSDAQGRGYTF.

This chain connects TRBV4-2 to TRBJ1-6; 8 bases line up with TRBD1. CDR1 LGHNA and CDR2 YNFKEQ come from the germline V gene. V lost 3 bases to trimming and J lost 0 bases; unmatched junction nucleotides: 10. This CDR3 is 19 amino acids long. The CDR3 is CASSHDEDRASSYNSPLHF. The CDR3 bases are TGTGCCAGCAGCCATGACGAGGACAGGGCGAGCTCCTATAATTCACCCCTCCACTTT.

The chain has TRBV25-1 and TRBJ2-2, with D possibly matching TRBD2 (6 bases). The V gene's germline CDR1 is MGHDK and CDR2 SYGVNS. This CDR3 region has 17 residues. V lost 7 bases and J lost 5, with 23 bases in between. The CDR3 bases are TGTGCCAGCACCGTTGATAGGGGTGCGAGCGGGACCGGGGAGCTGTTTTTT. Protein: CASTVDRGASGTGELFF.

The chain is built from TRBV9 and TRBJ2-2; a possible D gene is TRBD2 (6 bases). The CDR3 is 16 residues long. V was clipped by 0 bases and J by 1 base, with 10 bases between them. Germline V lookup: CDR1 SGDLS, CDR2 YYNGEE. The CDR3 nucleotides are TGTGCCAGCAGCGTAGTGCCGGGGGAGAACACCGGGGAGCTGTTTTTT. Translation gives CASSVVPGENTGELFF.

The chain links TRBV4-2 to TRBJ1-2; D is unclear. Deletions cut 1 base from V and 8 bases from J, with 17 bases between. This CDR3 has 15 residues. From germline, CDR1 is LGHNA and CDR2 YNFKEQ. The CDR3 protein is CASSQGSGGFGGYTF. CDR3 coding DNA: TGTGCCAGCAGCCAAGGTTCAGGCGGGTTCGGAGGCTACACCTTC.

The chain recombines TRBV25-1 with TRBJ2-1; TRBD1 might be the D (6 bases). Trimming removed 4 bases at V and 12 bases at J, with 19 bases between. Germline CDR1 MGHDK, CDR2 SYGVNS. The CDR3 is 14 amino acids. CDR3 loop: CASSVGTLLGGQFF. The CDR3, as DNA: TGTGCCAGCAGTGTTGGGACCCTCCTAGGGGGGCAGTTCTTC.

The chain combines TRBV29-1 with TRBJ1-1, with TRBD1 identical over 7 bases. The CDR3 length is 13 residues. In germline, CDR1 is SQVTM, CDR2 ANQGSEA. Trimming took 6 bases from V and 3 from J; bases not matched to a gene: 7. The DNA of the CDR3 is TGCAGCGTCGAGGGGGCTATTGACACTGAAGCTTTCTTT. Protein product: CSVEGAIDTEAFF.

The rearrangement joins TRBV19 to TRBJ2-7; 8 bases match TRBD1. The CDR3 has 14 residues. Per germline, CDR1 LNHDA and CDR2 SQIVND (reference sequence). V lost 3 bases, J lost 3 bases, and 4 bases stayed unmatched. CDR3 sequence (DNA): TGTGCCAGTAGTATCACCGGGACAGGCTACGAGCAGTACTTC. Residues: CASSITGTGYEQYF.

The CDR3: CASSFGTAVSNQPQHF. The CDR3 DNA sequence: TGTGCCAGCAGTTTCGGAACAGCAGTTAGCAATCAGCCCCAGCATTTT. This chain connects TRBV28 to TRBJ1-5; D remains ambiguous. CDR1 is MDHEN, CDR2 SYDVKM, per germline. The CDR3 is 16 amino acids. Trimming cost V 3 bases and J 0 bases, with 12 bases left between them.

This clone was found a few times. V is TRBV5-4 and J is TRBJ2-3, with 9 positions matching TRBD2. With 2 bases clipped from V and 6 bases from J, the junction kept 16 bases outside the gene matches. CDR1 and CDR2 from the germline V gene are SGHNT and YYREEE (reference sequence). This CDR3 region has 18 residues. CDR3 sequence: CASSFGGGGRASMDTQYF. The CDR3 bases are TGTGCCAGCAGCTTCGGCGGTGGCGGGAGGGCCTCTATGGATACGCAGTATTTT.

The chain uses TRBV6-1 and TRBJ1-1; 7 bases map to TRBD1. The junction had 13 bases not matched to a gene; V was cut back by 3 bases and J by 3 bases. Germline assignment: CDR1 MNHNS and CDR2 SASEGT. This CDR3 has 17 amino acids. The CDR3 sequence: CASSERGLTGKDTEAFF. Here the CDR3 DNA reads TGTGCCAGCAGTGAGCGGGGTCTGACAGGGAAGGACACTGAAGCTTTCTTT.

In its sample, this clone ranks as medium-sized (0.01 to 0.1%). The chain is built from TRBV5-6 and TRBJ1-4; D is uncertain. Germline V CDR1 and CDR2: SGHDT, YYEEEE. The CDR3 consists of 15 residues. V was cut by 0 bases and J by 7 bases, with 13 bases left in between. Here the CDR3 reads CASSLVLGGAEKLFF. The CDR3 coding sequence is TGTGCCAGCAGCTTGGTGTTGGGAGGAGCTGAAAAACTGTTTTTT.

This clone was seen more than once but under ten times. The junction does not match germline at one end; this may be a read error. The rearrangement joins TRBV19 to TRBJ1-5; TRBD1 agrees at 7 bases. The germline CDR1 and CDR2 sequences are LNHDA and SQIVND (reference sequence). The CDR3 contains 15 residues. CDR3 bases: TGTGCCAGTAGCATAGGGACAGCAAGCAATCAGCCCCAGCATTTT. Its translation: CASSIGTASNQPQHF.

The V gene is TRBV5-1, the J gene TRBJ1-3, with 7 positions matching TRBD1. The CDR3 has 14 amino acids. With 2 bases clipped from V and 4 bases from J, the junction kept 3 bases outside the gene matches. CDR1 is SGHRS, CDR2 YFSETQ, per germline. The CDR3: CASSLGGPGNTIYF. Here the CDR3 DNA reads TGCGCCAGCAGCTTAGGGGGCCCGGGAAACACCATATATTTT.

V gene TRBV19 combines with J gene TRBJ1-5; D is unresolved. The CDR3 spans 17 residues. CDR1 LNHDA and CDR2 SQIVND come from the germline V gene (reference sequence). Trimming stripped 7 bases from V and 0 bases from J, with 19 bases between. As DNA, the CDR3 is TGTGCCAGTATGGGTAGACGGAGACTTGATAGCAATCAGCCCCAGCATTTT. Translated, it gives CASMGRRRLDSNQPQHF.

The chain uses TRBV5-1 and TRBJ2-7; D possibly corresponds to TRBD2 (5 bases). This CDR3 spans 14 amino acids. Germline values: CDR1 SGHRS, CDR2 YFSETQ. Trimming removed 3 bases at V and 5 bases at J, with 15 bases between. CDR3 protein: CASSSLSYGDEQYF. CDR3 coding DNA: TGCGCCAGCAGCTCCTTAAGTTACGGGGACGAGCAGTACTTC.

In this sample, this clone turned up a few times. The V call is TRBV9, the J call TRBJ1-3, with D possibly matching TRBD1 (6 bases). The CDR3 runs to 16 residues. Germline V lookup: CDR1 SGDLS, CDR2 YYNGEE. V was clipped by 2 bases and J by 3 bases, with 15 bases between them. CDR3 sequence reads: CASSVAAGAGGNTIYF. The CDR3 bases are TGTGCCAGCAGCGTGGCCGCGGGGGCCGGTGGAAACACCATATATTTT.

The chain carries TRBV29-1 and TRBJ2-6, with D perhaps matching TRBD1 (5 bases). CDR1 and CDR2 from the germline V gene are SQVTM and ANQGSEA. The CDR3 consists of 15 residues. Trimming cost V 4 bases and J 4 bases, with 14 bases left between them. CDR3 nucleotides: TGCAGCGTTGCGGACATGCCTCTCGGGGCCAACGTCCTGACTTTC. This encodes CSVADMPLGANVLTF.

This CDR3 is CASSEHREGEQFF. CDR3 nucleotide sequence: TGTGCCAGCAGCGAACACAGGGAGGGAGAGCAGTTCTTC. The chain combines TRBV7-6 with TRBJ2-1; TRBD2 is a possible D gene (7 bases). Germline values: CDR1 SGHVS, CDR2 FNYEAQ. Deletions cut 5 bases from V and 10 bases from J, with 15 bases between. The CDR3 runs to 13 residues.

This clone has a single count. The chain recombines TRBV6-5 with TRBJ1-2; TRBD1 aligns across 12 bases. From germline, CDR1 is MNHEY and CDR2 SVGAGI. V shed 4 bases, J shed 8 bases, and the junction held 5 bases outside the gene matches. This CDR3 spans 14 amino acids. CDR3 region: CASSSGTGGCGYTF. DNA for the CDR3: TGTGCCAGCAGTTCCGGGACAGGGGGCTGCGGCTACACCTTC.

CDR3 region: CASSIQSSGANVLTF. The CDR3 DNA reads TGTGCCAGCAGCATACAGAGCTCTGGGGCCAACGTCCTGACTTTC. J is TRBJ2-6 and V is TRBV2; D is undetermined. Per germline, CDR1 SNHLY and CDR2 FYNNEI. This CDR3 has 15 residues. V was trimmed by 6 bases and J by 0 bases, leaving 9 bases between them.

This chain joins TRBV7-9 and TRBJ2-1; TRBD2 agrees at 8 bases. The CDR3 length is 15 residues. From germline, CDR1 is SEHNR and CDR2 FQNEAQ (reference sequence). The trim removed 4 bases at V and 4 bases at J, leaving 6 bases unmatched. CDR3 nucleotide sequence: TGTGCCAGCAGCTCAACAGCGGGAGTGTACAATGAGCAGTTCTTC. Translated: CASSSTAGVYNEQFF.

The chain joins TRBV11-2 to TRBJ2-3; 10 nucleotides agree with TRBD2. Germline trimming cut 3 bases from V and 3 bases from J; bases unmatched to any gene: 9. Germline V CDR1 and CDR2: SGHAT, FQNNGV. This CDR3 is 17 amino acids long. CDR3 sequence: CASSFLTSGARTDTQYF. CDR3 nucleotide sequence: TGTGCCAGCAGCTTCCTTACTAGCGGGGCTAGGACAGATACGCAGTATTTT. Variable domain in full (rest from reference TRBV11-2 and TRBJ2-3): EAGVAQSPRYKIIEKRQSVAFWCNPISGHATLYWYQQILGQGPKLLIQFQNNGVVDDSQLPKDRFSAERLKGVDSTLKIQPAKLEDSAVYLCASSFLTSGARTDTQYFGPGTRLTVL.